This T cell receptor beta chain was found in a study of T cell responses to AZD1222 COVID-19 vaccine. CDR3 size: 13 residues. V lost 6 bases to trimming and J lost 1 base, with 9 bases between them. Germline CDR1 is SEHNR and CDR2 is FQNEAQ (reference sequence). Concerning this clone: Other nucleotide sequences in the sample specify the same CDR3.

Produced via immunoSEQ multiplex PCR; TCRdb's table is partial and in-frame only. The profile shows just under 150,000 clones, 86% of them singletons. This sequence originates from an adult who received the AZD1222 COVID-19 vaccine. The chain is built from TRBV7-9 and TRBJ1-1; possibly TRBD1 for D (5 bases). This specimen consisted of peripheral blood, obtained 28 days after the second AZD1222 dose. CDR3 bases: TGTGCCAGCAGTTCGCAGGGGAACACTGAAGCTTTCTTT. Translating gives CASSSQGNTEAFF.